This TCR beta chain was recorded in a study of identifying expanded T cells in peripheral blood. CDR1 and CDR2 (germline): KGHSH, LQKENI. The CDR3 spans 15 residues. Trimming removed 6 bases from V and 2 bases from J, with 16 bases in between. Findings and caveats of the study: Across healthy donors, higher total template counts meant significantly greater roughly two-week count variance.

Healthy donors had no documented immune events, such as infections, while sampled. TCRdb's table, derived via immunoSEQ multiplex PCR, lists solely in-frame clones and lacks some. The table has 75,000 to 90,000 clones, 70% to 90% seen once. A word on this clone: Its antigen remains unidentified.

The V gene is TRBV18, the J gene TRBJ1-1, with D maybe TRBD1 (6 bases). The sequence was obtained from a person aged 18 to 70 in good health. The sample taken for sequencing was blood. The CDR3 DNA is TGTGCCAGCTCCCTTAACAAGGGACAAAACACTGAAGCTTTCTTT. This sequence encodes CASSLNKGQNTEAFF.